This is a list of T cell receptor beta chains from one sample in a study of T cell responses to AZD1222 COVID-19 vaccine. Sequencing used immunoSEQ multiplex PCR; TCRdb keeps in-frame clones, though not all of them. In the table there are more than 250,000 clones, over 90% of which are singletons. Sequencing was performed on peripheral blood, taken on day 0 of AZD1222 vaccination. The receptors originated from an adult in good health. The CDR3 runs from the conserved cysteine through the conserved F or W. A D gene is named only where the DNA matches it firmly. Not all rows give a size; the values are once, few, many and, for expanded clones, a class.

-	TRBV28	TRBJ1-1	14	TRBD1	CASSLDRVNTEAFF	TGTGCCAGCAGTCTCGACAGGGTGAACACTGAAGCTTTCTTT
-	TRBV4-1	TRBJ1-5	15	-	CASSQVGVGSEPQHF	TGCGCCAGCAGCCAAGTGGGTGTGGGTTCGGAGCCCCAGCATTTT
-	TRBV10-3	TRBJ2-2	14	-	CATRWGRDTGELFF	TGTGCCACCCGCTGGGGGCGGGACACCGGGGAGCTGTTTTTT
-	TRBV19	TRBJ1-4	15	-	CASRAYTEGSEKLFF	TGTGCCAGTAGGGCCTATACGGAGGGAAGCGAAAAACTGTTTTTT
-	TRBV7-8	TRBJ1-5	15	TRBD1	CASRTGGSWDQPQHF	TGTGCCAGCAGAACAGGGGGGTCGTGGGATCAGCCCCAGCATTTT
-	TRBV5-1	TRBJ2-3	16	TRBD2	CASSLLTSGATDTQYF	TGCGCCAGCAGCTTGCTGACTAGCGGAGCCACAGATACGCAGTATTTT
-	TRBV5-1	TRBJ2-5	11	-	CASRDHETQYF	TGCGCCAGCAGGGACCATGAGACCCAGTACTTC
-	TRBV6-5	TRBJ2-3	15	TRBD2	CASSPSGSTTDTQYF	TGTGCCAGCAGTCCTAGCGGGAGCACCACAGATACGCAGTATTTT
-	TRBV5-1	TRBJ1-3	14	-	CASRGSSSGNTIYF	TGCGCCAGCAGGGGGAGCTCCTCTGGAAACACCATATATTTT
-	TRBV7-3	TRBJ1-1	14	-	CASSPGSWSTEAFF	TGTGCCAGCAGCCCCGGGTCCTGGAGCACTGAAGCTTTCTTT
-	TRBV7-9	TRBJ2-7	14	-	CASSSLDRSYEQYF	TGTGCCAGCAGCTCCCTTGACAGATCCTACGAGCAGTACTTC
-	TRBV2	TRBJ2-5	12	-	CASKDRGETQYF	TGTGCCAGCAAAGACAGAGGGGAGACCCAGTACTTC
-	TRBV18	TRBJ1-2	15	TRBD1	CASSPGQGDYYGYTF	TGTGCCAGCTCACCCGGACAGGGTGATTACTATGGCTACACCTTC
-	TRBV3-1/TRBV3-2	TRBJ1-1	13	-	CASRGEPDTEAFF	TGTGCCAGCCGGGGCGAACCAGACACTGAAGCTTTCTTT
-	TRBV28	TRBJ1-3	12	-	CASSLSLNTIYF	TGTGCCAGCAGTTTATCTTTAAACACCATATATTTT
-	TRBV19	TRBJ1-5	14	-	CASRQGEVWQPQHF	TGTGCCAGTAGGCAGGGCGAGGTGTGGCAGCCCCAGCATTTT
-	TRBV7-2	TRBJ2-1	13	-	CASSLGSHNEQFF	TGTGCCAGCAGCTTAGGGTCCCACAATGAGCAGTTCTTC
-	TRBV19	TRBJ2-4	16	-	CASSKGRDNIRNIQYF	TGTGCCAGTAGTAAGGGAAGGGACAACATTCGAAACATTCAGTACTTC
once	TRBV5-6	TRBJ1-4	14	-	CASSLSGTNEKLFF	TGTGCCAGCAGCTTGAGTGGGACTAATGAAAAACTGTTTTTT
-	TRBV4-1	TRBJ2-7	16	TRBD1	CASSQSRDSLFYEQYF	TGCGCCAGCAGCCAGAGCCGGGACAGCTTATTTTACGAGCAGTACTTC
-	TRBV28	TRBJ1-2	15	-	CASSRGDIANYGYTF	TGTGCCAGCAGCCGGGGTGATATAGCTAACTATGGCTACACCTTC
-	TRBV2	TRBJ1-5	15	TRBD1	CASSPGQGNNQPQHF	TGTGCCAGCAGCCCGGGACAGGGAAACAATCAGCCCCAGCATTTT
-	TRBV6-7	TRBJ1-4	15	-	CASSYPPPEGGKLFF	TGTGCCAGCAGTTACCCACCCCCGGAGGGAGGAAAACTGTTTTTT
-	TRBV6-5	TRBJ1-2	13	-	CASSYFGGRGYTF	TGTGCCAGCAGTTACTTTGGGGGGCGCGGCTACACCTTC
-	TRBV7-6	TRBJ2-1	17	TRBD2	CASSLVRAGRGLNEQFF	TGTGCCAGCAGCTTAGTACGGGCCGGGAGGGGCCTCAATGAGCAGTTCTTC
-	TRBV18	TRBJ1-4	13	-	CASSPGLREKLFF	TGTGCCAGCTCACCCGGACTCCGAGAAAAACTGTTTTTT
-	TRBV5-5	TRBJ1-6	13	-	CASSPIINSPLHF	TGTGCCAGCAGCCCTATTATTAATTCACCCCTCCACTTT
-	TRBV5-6	TRBJ1-5	15	TRBD1	CASSTGGYSNQPQHF	TGTGCCAGCAGTACAGGGGGATATAGCAATCAGCCCCAGCATTTT
-	TRBV2	TRBJ2-5	15	TRBD1	CASRREQGLLETQYF	TGTGCCAGCAGGAGGGAACAGGGGCTGTTGGAGACCCAGTACTTC
once	TRBV29-1	TRBJ1-4	14	-	CSARSPSSAEKLFF	TGCAGCGCTCGATCCCCCTCCTCCGCCGAAAAACTGTTTTTT
-	TRBV6-6	TRBJ1-2	15	-	CASSHNIGGDYGYTF	TGTGCCAGCAGCCACAACATAGGGGGTGACTATGGCTACACCTTC
-	TRBV9	TRBJ2-2	15	-	CASSVSGAWTGELFF	TGTGCCAGCAGCGTTTCAGGGGCTTGGACCGGGGAGCTGTTTTTT
-	TRBV3-1/TRBV3-2	TRBJ2-7	14	-	CASSGGLGSYEQYF	TGTGCCAGCAGCGGGGGGCTGGGCTCCTACGAGCAGTACTTT
-	TRBV7-9	TRBJ1-2	11	-	CASSWDIDYTF	TGTGCCAGCAGCTGGGACATAGACTACACCTTC